This is a list of T cell receptor beta chains from one sample in a study of CD8+ T cells in alopecia areata. This table comes from immunoSEQ multiplex PCR, and its TCRdb copy is limited to in-frame clones, with some not included. The sample consists of some 150,000 clones, 82% of them appearing once. The sequencing here drew on CD8+ T cells sorted from blood, taken at week 4, from a patient treated with tofacitinib. These receptors were collected from a human donor with alopecia areata. The CDR3 runs from the conserved cysteine through the conserved F or W.

v_call	j_call	cdr3_aa
TRBV4-1	TRBJ2-1	CASSLYNEQFF
TRBV4-1	TRBJ1-5	CASSQDVQGTRGDQPQHF
TRBV7-2	TRBJ2-2	CASSLATNTGELFF
TRBV6-6	TRBJ2-3	CASSFGTSVKTDTQYF
TRBV5-6	TRBJ2-1	CASFGPPGEQFF
TRBV25-1	TRBJ2-5	CASSESRHVETQYF
TRBV10-3	TRBJ2-3	CAISESLGLAGKTDTQYF
TRBV13	TRBJ2-7	CASSSGYEQYF
TRBV4-1	TRBJ2-5	CASSPRRTGQETQYF
TRBV4-1	TRBJ1-3	CASSPRQGADTIYF
TRBV14	TRBJ2-3	CASSQRAGGPKDTQYF
TRBV14	TRBJ2-3	CASSQGGRTDTQYF
TRBV5-1	TRBJ1-2	CASSPGQVRYGYTF
TRBV2	TRBJ2-7	CASSETRQVSYEQYF
TRBV4-1	TRBJ2-1	CASSQEGLEDNEQFF
TRBV4-1	TRBJ2-7	CASSHEGTSYEQYF
TRBV4-1	TRBJ2-7	CASSHLFSGQGYEQYF
TRBV7-9	TRBJ2-4	CASSSTGRNIQYF
TRBV29-1	TRBJ2-7	CSVVASGDSYEQYF
TRBV6-1	TRBJ2-5	CASRAGQLQETQYF
TRBV29-1	TRBJ1-1	CSVLFSGQREFEAFF
TRBV6-5	TRBJ1-1	CASSYSPKQNTEAFF
TRBV30	TRBJ1-4	CAWSWGPNEKLFF
TRBV4-3	TRBJ2-2	CASSQIDRGSGELFF
TRBV11-3	TRBJ2-7	CASSLDRGHEQYF
TRBV13	TRBJ2-1	CASRHPDRGAYNEQFF
TRBV7-2	TRBJ2-5	CASSTLDQGGQETQYF
TRBV29-1	TRBJ2-7	CSVERGAEQYF
TRBV19	TRBJ2-7	CASSTSDLYEQYF
TRBV29-1	TRBJ2-1	CSVEHRGLAYNEQFF